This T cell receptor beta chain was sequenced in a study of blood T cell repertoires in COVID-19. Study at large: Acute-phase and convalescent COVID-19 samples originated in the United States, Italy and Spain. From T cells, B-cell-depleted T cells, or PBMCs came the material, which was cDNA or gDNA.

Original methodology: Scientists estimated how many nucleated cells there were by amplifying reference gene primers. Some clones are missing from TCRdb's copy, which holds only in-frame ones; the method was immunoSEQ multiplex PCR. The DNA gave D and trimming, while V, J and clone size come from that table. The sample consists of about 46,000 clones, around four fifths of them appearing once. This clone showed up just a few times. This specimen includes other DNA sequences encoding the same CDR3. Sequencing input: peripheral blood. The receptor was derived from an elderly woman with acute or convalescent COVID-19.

The CDR3 nucleotides read TGTGCCAGCAGTTACTCTAACAATGAGCAGTTCTTC. It specifies CASSYSNNEQFF. The chain recombines TRBV6-6 with TRBJ2-1; D ambiguous. Germline CDR1 and CDR2: MNHNY and SVGAGI (reference sequence). This CDR3 has 12 residues. Trimming took 0 bases from V and 5 from J, leaving 2 bases between them.